This is a list of T cell receptor beta chains from one sample in a study of response to subunit inactivated influenza vaccine. TCRdb re-derived calls from the RT-PCR reads in MiXCR, one entry per CDR3 protein. The table lists approximately 520,000 distinct CDR3 sequences, about 25% of them singletons. The source was CD4+ T cells sorted from PBMCs, collected less than 6 days after vaccination. Receptors originate from a man in his fifties who received an inactivated influenza vaccine. The CDR3 runs from the conserved cysteine through the conserved F or W. The order of the fields is J gene, D gene, V gene, clone size, CDR3 protein, CDR3 DNA. D genes are given only for firm matches. For some rows the clone size is stated as once, few or many, or as a class when expanded; others skip it.

j_call: TRBJ1-1; d_call: -; v_call: TRBV7-8; clone_size: -; cdr3_aa: CASSSPGRGKTEAFF; cdr3_nt: TGTGCCAGCAGCTCCCCCGGGCGTGGGAAAACTGAAGCTTTCTTT
j_call: TRBJ1-5; d_call: -; v_call: TRBV4-3; clone_size: -; cdr3_aa: CASSQDPGMGNQPQHF; cdr3_nt: TGCGCCAGCAGCCAAGACCCAGGGATGGGCAATCAGCCCCAGCATTTT
j_call: TRBJ2-3; d_call: -; v_call: TRBV6-2/TRBV6-3; clone_size: -; cdr3_aa: CASSYSLSDTQYF; cdr3_nt: TGTGCCAGCAGTTACTCGTTATCAGATACGCAGTATTTT
j_call: TRBJ2-4; d_call: -; v_call: TRBV5-1; clone_size: -; cdr3_aa: CASSPGQKTNIQYF; cdr3_nt: TGCGCCAGCAGCCCAGGACAGAAAACAAACATTCAGTACTTC
j_call: TRBJ1-1; d_call: TRBD1; v_call: TRBV20-1; clone_size: many; cdr3_aa: CSAPGQTNTEAFF; cdr3_nt: TGCAGTGCCCCGGGACAGACGAACACTGAAGCTTTCTTT
j_call: TRBJ2-1; d_call: TRBD1; v_call: TRBV4-2; clone_size: -; cdr3_aa: CASSSLQGDEQFF; cdr3_nt: TGTGCCAGCAGCTCACTACAGGGGGATGAGCAGTTCTTC
j_call: TRBJ2-3; d_call: TRBD2; v_call: TRBV6-1; clone_size: -; cdr3_aa: CASRWLTSGTDTQYF; cdr3_nt: TGTGCCAGCAGGTGGTTGACTAGCGGCACAGATACGCAGTATTTT
j_call: TRBJ2-7; d_call: -; v_call: TRBV7-2; clone_size: -; cdr3_aa: CASSFGGSSWYEQYF; cdr3_nt: TGTGCCAGCAGCTTCGGGGGTTCGTCGTGGTACGAGCAGTACTTC
j_call: TRBJ2-3; d_call: -; v_call: TRBV12-3/TRBV12-4; clone_size: few; cdr3_aa: CASRLWEQSTDTQYF; cdr3_nt: TGTGCCAGCAGGCTTTGGGAACAGAGCACAGATACGCAGTATTTT
j_call: TRBJ1-5; d_call: -; v_call: TRBV7-8; clone_size: few; cdr3_aa: CASSLNVINDQPQHF; cdr3_nt: TGTGCCAGCAGCTTGAATGTCATCAATGATCAGCCCCAGCATTTT
j_call: TRBJ2-2; d_call: -; v_call: TRBV28; clone_size: few; cdr3_aa: CASSPQRSRGELFF; cdr3_nt: TGTGCCAGCAGTCCCCAGCGAAGCCGCGGGGAGCTGTTTTTT
j_call: TRBJ2-1; d_call: TRBD2; v_call: TRBV10-3; clone_size: -; cdr3_aa: CATRIAPSGGRSEQFF; cdr3_nt: TGTGCCACAAGGATCGCCCCTAGCGGAGGACGGAGTGAGCAGTTCTTC
j_call: TRBJ2-4; d_call: -; v_call: TRBV4-1; clone_size: -; cdr3_aa: CASSQVAGVKNIQYF; cdr3_nt: TGCGCCAGCAGCCAAGTTGCAGGGGTCAAAAACATTCAGTACTTC
j_call: TRBJ2-7; d_call: -; v_call: TRBV5-4; clone_size: -; cdr3_aa: CASSLASGRAGNEQYF; cdr3_nt: TGTGCCAGCAGCTTGGCCTCGGGACGGGCCGGGAACGAGCAGTACTTC
j_call: TRBJ2-1; d_call: TRBD1; v_call: TRBV10-3; clone_size: -; cdr3_aa: CAIRGQGRSYNEQFF; cdr3_nt: TGTGCCATCAGGGGACAGGGAAGGTCCTACAATGAGCAGTTCTTC
j_call: TRBJ1-1; d_call: -; v_call: TRBV28; clone_size: few; cdr3_aa: CASSFKFALTPSEAFF; cdr3_nt: TGTGCCAGCAGTTTCAAATTCGCACTCACGCCCTCTGAAGCTTTCTTT
j_call: TRBJ2-7; d_call: TRBD2; v_call: TRBV12-3/TRBV12-4; clone_size: -; cdr3_aa: CASSWTSGARYEQYF; cdr3_nt: TGTGCCAGCAGTTGGACTAGCGGGGCCCGCTACGAGCAGTACTTC
j_call: TRBJ1-1; d_call: -; v_call: TRBV7-9; clone_size: -; cdr3_aa: CASSLEAHTEAFF; cdr3_nt: TGTGCCAGCAGCTTAGAGGCCCACACTGAAGCTTTCTTT
j_call: TRBJ2-5; d_call: -; v_call: TRBV5-1; clone_size: -; cdr3_aa: CASSSDIGGGTQYF; cdr3_nt: TGCGCCAGCAGCTCGGACATCGGAGGGGGGACCCAGTACTTC
j_call: TRBJ2-3; d_call: TRBD2; v_call: TRBV4-3; clone_size: few; cdr3_aa: CASSPGGLATDTQYF; cdr3_nt: TGCGCCAGCAGTCCAGGCGGACTAGCTACAGATACGCAGTATTTT
j_call: TRBJ2-3; d_call: -; v_call: TRBV4-1; clone_size: -; cdr3_aa: CASSQRGEGGKDTQYF; cdr3_nt: TGCGCCAGCAGCCAGAGGGGGGAGGGAGGGAAAGATACGCAGTATTTT
j_call: TRBJ2-7; d_call: -; v_call: TRBV7-2; clone_size: few; cdr3_aa: CASSRRGQSSYEQYF; cdr3_nt: TGTGCCAGCAGCCGGAGGGGACAGAGCTCCTACGAGCAGTACTTC